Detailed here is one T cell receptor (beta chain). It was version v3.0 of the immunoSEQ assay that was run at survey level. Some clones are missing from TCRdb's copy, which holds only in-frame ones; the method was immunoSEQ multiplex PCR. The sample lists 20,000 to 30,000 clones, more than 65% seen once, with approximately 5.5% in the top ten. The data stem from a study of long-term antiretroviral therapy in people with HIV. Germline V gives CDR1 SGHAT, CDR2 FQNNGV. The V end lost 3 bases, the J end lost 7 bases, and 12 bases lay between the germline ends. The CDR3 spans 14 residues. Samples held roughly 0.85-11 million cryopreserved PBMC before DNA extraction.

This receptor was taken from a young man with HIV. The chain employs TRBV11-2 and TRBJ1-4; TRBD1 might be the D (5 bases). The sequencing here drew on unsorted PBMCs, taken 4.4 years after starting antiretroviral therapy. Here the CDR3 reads CASSLGVGAEKLFF. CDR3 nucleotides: TGTGCCAGCAGCTTGGGGGTAGGGGCTGAAAAACTGTTTTTT.